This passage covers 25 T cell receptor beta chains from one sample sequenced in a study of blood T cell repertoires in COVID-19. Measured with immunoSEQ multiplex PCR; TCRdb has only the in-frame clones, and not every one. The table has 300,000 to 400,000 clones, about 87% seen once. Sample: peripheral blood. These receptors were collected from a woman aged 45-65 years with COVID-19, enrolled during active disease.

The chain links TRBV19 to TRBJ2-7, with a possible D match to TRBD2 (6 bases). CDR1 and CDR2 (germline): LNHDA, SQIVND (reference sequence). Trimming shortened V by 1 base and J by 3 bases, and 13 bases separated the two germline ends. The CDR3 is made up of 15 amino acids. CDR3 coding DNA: TGTGCCAGTAGTATAGGTCCTAGCGAGAGCTACGAGCAGTACTTC. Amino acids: CASSIGPSESYEQYF. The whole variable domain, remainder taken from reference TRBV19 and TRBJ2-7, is DGGITQSPKYLFRKEGQNVTLSCEQNLNHDAMYWYRQDPGQGLRLIYYSQIVNDFQKGDIAEGYSVSREKKESFPLTVTSAQKNPTAFYLCASSIGPSESYEQYFGPGTRLTVT.

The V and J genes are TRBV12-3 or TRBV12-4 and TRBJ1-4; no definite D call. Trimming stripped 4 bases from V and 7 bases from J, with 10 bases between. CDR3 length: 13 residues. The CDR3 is CASSSQSGEKLFF. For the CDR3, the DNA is TGTGCCAGCAGTTCACAAAGTGGTGAAAAACTGTTTTTT.

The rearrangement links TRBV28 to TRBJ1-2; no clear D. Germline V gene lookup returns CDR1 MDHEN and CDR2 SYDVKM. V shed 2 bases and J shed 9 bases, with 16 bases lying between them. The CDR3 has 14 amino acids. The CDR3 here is CASSLGGGVESYTF. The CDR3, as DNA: TGTGCCAGCAGTTTAGGAGGCGGGGTTGAGAGCTACACCTTC.

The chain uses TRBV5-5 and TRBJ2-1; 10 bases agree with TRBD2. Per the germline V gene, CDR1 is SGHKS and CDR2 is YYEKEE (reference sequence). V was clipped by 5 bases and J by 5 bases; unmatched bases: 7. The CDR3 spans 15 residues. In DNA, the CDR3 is TGTGCCAGCAGGTCCGTAAGCGGGGGGGACAATGAGCAGTTCTTC. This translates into CASRSVSGGDNEQFF.

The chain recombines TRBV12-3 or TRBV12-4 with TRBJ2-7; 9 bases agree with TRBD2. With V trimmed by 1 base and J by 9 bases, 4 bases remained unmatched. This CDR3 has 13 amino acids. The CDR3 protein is CASSLGTSEWQYF. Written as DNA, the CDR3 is TGTGCCAGCAGTTTAGGGACTAGCGAGTGGCAGTACTTC.

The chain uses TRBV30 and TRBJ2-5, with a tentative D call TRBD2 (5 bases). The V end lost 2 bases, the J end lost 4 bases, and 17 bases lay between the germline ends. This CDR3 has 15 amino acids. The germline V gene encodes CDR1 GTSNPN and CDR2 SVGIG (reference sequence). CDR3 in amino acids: CAWSSLIGVRETQYF. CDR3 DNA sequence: TGTGCCTGGAGTTCACTGATCGGGGTTCGAGAGACCCAGTACTTC.

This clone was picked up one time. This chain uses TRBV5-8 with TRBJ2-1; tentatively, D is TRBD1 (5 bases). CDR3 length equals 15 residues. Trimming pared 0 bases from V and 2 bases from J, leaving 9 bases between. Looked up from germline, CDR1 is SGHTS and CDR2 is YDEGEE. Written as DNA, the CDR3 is TGTGCCAGCAGCTTGGGGCAGGGAACCTACAATGAGCAGTTCTTC. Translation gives CASSLGQGTYNEQFF.

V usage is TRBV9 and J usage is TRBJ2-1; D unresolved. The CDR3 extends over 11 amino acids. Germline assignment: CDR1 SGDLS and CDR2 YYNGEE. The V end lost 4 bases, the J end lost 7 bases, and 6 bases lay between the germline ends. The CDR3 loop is CASSIRNEQFF. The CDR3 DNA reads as TGTGCCAGCAGCATCCGTAATGAGCAGTTCTTC.

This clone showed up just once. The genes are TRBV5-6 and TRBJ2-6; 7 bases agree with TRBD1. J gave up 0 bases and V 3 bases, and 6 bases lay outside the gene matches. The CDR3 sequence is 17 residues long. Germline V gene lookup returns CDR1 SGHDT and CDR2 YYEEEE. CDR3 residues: CASSWDRGSSGANVLTF. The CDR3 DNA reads TGTGCCAGCAGCTGGGACAGAGGGTCCTCTGGGGCCAACGTCCTGACTTTC.

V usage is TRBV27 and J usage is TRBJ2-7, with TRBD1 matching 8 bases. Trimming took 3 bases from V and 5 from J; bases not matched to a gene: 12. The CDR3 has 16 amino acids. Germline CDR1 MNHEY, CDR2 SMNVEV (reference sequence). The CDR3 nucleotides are TGTGCCAGCAGTTTTCCCCCTCGGACAGGGCCTGACGAGCAGTACTTC. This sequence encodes CASSFPPRTGPDEQYF.

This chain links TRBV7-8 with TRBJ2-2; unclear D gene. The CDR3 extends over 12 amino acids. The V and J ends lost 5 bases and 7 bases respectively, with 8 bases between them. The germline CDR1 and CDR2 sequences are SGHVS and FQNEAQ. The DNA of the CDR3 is TGTGCCAGCAGCCTGAGGTACGGGGAGCTGTTTTTT. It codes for CASSLRYGELFF.

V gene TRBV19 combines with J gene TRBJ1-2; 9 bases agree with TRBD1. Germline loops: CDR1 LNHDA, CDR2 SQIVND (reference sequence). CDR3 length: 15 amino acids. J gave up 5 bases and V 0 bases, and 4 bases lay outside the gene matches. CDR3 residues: CASSIEGQGIYGYTF. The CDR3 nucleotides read TGTGCCAGTAGTATAGAGGGACAGGGAATATATGGCTACACCTTC.

Written as DNA, the CDR3 is TGCGCCAGCAGCCAATTCCCAGGACAGGGGATTGCGGAATTTAAAGGGACCCAGTACTTC. Translated: CASSQFPGQGIAEFKGTQYF. The chain carries TRBV4-1 and TRBJ2-5, with 9 bases fitting TRBD1. The CDR3 totals 20 residues. V shed 2 bases, J shed 7 bases, and the junction held 23 bases outside the gene matches. Germline CDR1 MGHRA, CDR2 YSYEKL.

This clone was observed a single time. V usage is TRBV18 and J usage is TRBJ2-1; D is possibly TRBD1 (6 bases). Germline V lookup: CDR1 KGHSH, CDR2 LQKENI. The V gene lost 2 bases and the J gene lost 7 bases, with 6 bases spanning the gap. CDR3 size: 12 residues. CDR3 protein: CASSPGQNEQFF. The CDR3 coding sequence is TGTGCCAGCTCACCAGGACAGAATGAGCAGTTCTTC.

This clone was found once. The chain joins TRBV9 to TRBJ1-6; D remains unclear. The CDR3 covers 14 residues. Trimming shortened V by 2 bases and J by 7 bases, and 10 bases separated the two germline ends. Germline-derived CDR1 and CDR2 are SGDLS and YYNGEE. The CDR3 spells CASSVMAENSPLHF. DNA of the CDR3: TGTGCCAGCAGCGTGATGGCGGAGAATTCACCCCTCCACTTT. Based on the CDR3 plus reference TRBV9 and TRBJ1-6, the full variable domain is DSGVTQTPKHLITATGQRVTLRCSPRSGDLSVYWYQQSLDQGLQFLIQYYNGEERAKGNILERFSAQQFPDLHSELNLSSLELGDSALYFCASSVMAENSPLHFGNGTRLTVT.

CDR3: CASSIGRPGGPPLHF. The CDR3 nucleotides are TGTGCCAGTAGTATTGGTCGGCCCGGGGGGCCACCCCTCCACTTT. The chain uses TRBV19 and TRBJ1-6; D is possibly TRBD1 (6 bases). V lost 3 bases and J lost 11, with 17 bases in between. The CDR3 contains 15 residues. Per germline, CDR1 LNHDA and CDR2 SQIVND (reference sequence).

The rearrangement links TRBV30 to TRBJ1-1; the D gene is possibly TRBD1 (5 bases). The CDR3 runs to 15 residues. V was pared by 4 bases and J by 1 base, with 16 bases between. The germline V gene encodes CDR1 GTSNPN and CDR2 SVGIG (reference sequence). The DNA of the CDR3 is TGTGCCTGGACCAGGGCCCCGATCCCGAACACTGAAGCTTTCTTT. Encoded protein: CAWTRAPIPNTEAFF.

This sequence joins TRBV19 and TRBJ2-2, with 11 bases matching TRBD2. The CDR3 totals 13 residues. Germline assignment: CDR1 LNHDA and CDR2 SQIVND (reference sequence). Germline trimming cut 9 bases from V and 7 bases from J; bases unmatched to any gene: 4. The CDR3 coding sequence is TGTGCCAGCCTAGCGGGAGGTATCGGGGAGCTGTTTTTT. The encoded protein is CASLAGGIGELFF.

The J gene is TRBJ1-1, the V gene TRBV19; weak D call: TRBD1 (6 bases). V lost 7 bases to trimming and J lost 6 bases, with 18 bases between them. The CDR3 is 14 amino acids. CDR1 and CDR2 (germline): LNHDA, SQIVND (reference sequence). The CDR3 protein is CASTPQGQGAEAFF. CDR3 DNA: TGTGCCAGTACGCCACAGGGCCAAGGGGCTGAAGCTTTCTTT. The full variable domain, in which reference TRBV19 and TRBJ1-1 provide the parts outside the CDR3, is DGGITQSPKYLFRKEGQNVTLSCEQNLNHDAMYWYRQDPGQGLRLIYYSQIVNDFQKGDIAEGYSVSREKKESFPLTVTSAQKNPTAFYLCASTPQGQGAEAFFGQGTRLTVV.

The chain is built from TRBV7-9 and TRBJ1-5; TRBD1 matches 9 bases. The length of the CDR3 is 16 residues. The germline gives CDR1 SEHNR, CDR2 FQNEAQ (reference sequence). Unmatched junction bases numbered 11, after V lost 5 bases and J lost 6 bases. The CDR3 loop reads CASSQTGGSGSQPQHF. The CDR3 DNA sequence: TGTGCCAGCAGCCAAACAGGGGGCAGCGGGAGTCAGCCCCAGCATTTT.

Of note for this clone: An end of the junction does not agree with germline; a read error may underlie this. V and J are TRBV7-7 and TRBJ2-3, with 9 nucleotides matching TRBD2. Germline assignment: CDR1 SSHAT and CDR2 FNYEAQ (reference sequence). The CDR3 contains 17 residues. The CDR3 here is CASSLGFAGGRGDTQYF. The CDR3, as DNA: TGTGCTAGCAGCTTAGGTTTTGCGGGAGGGCGAGGAGATACGCAGTATTTT. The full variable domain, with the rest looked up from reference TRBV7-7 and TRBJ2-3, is GAGVSQSPRYKVTKRGQDVTLRCDPISSHATLYWYQQALGQGPEFLTYFNYEAQPDKSGLPSDRFSAERPEGSISTLTIQRTEQRDSAMYRCASSLGFAGGRGDTQYFGPGTRLTVL.

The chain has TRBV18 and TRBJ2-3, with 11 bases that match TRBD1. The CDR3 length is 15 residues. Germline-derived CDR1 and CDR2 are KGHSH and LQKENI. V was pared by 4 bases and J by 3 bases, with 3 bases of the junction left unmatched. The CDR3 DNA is TGTGCCAGCTCACAGGGACAGGGGGAAACAGATACGCAGTATTTT. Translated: CASSQGQGETDTQYF.

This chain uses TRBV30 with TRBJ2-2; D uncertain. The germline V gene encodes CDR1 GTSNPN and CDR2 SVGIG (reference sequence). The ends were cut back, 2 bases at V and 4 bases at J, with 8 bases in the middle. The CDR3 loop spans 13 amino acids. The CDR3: CAWSILVTGELFF. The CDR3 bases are TGTGCCTGGAGTATCTTAGTCACCGGGGAGCTGTTTTTT.

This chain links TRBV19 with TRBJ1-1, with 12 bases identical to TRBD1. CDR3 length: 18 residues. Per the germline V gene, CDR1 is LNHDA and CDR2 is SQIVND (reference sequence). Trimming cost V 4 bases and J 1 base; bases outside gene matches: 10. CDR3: CASSKGTGGSSRNTEAFF. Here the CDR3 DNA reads TGTGCCAGTAGTAAAGGGACAGGGGGCTCCTCCAGGAACACTGAAGCTTTCTTT.

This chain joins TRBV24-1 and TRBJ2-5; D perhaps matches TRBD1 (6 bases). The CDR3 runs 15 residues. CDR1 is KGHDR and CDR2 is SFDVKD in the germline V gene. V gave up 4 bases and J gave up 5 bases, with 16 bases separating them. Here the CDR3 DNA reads TGTGCCACCAGTGACCCAACAGGGTCCGGGGAGACCCAGTACTTC. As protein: CATSDPTGSGETQYF.